This TCR beta chain was recovered during a study of T-cell reconstitution after alpha-beta-depleted transplantation in children. Of note for this clonotype: Its antigen is unidentified.

Findings and limits, study-wide: Two months or so post-transplant, alpha-beta T cells reportedly derived from several hundred expanded graft clones.

The TCRbeta library incorporated unique molecular identifiers. Each CDR3 protein is one row after TCRdb ran MiXCR on the PCR reads. The data contain just over 950,000 distinct CDR3 sequences, roughly 29% of them singletons. The CDR3 contains 15 residues. The V gene end was trimmed by 3 bases and the J gene end by 0 bases; junction bases not matched to a gene: 4. Germline V gene sequence: CDR1 MDHEN, CDR2 SYDVKM. V is TRBV28 and J is TRBJ2-7; 8 bases match TRBD1. The clonotype comes from a boy under two years old who had a stem cell transplant for SCID, so the T cells may come from the graft donor. The sample here was PBMCs, mostly from graft donor cells, taken 360 days after TCRalphabeta/CD19-depleted stem cell transplant. CDR3 sequence: CASSFVGQGSYEQYF. The CDR3 bases are TGTGCCAGCAGTTTCGTAGGACAGGGCTCCTACGAGCAGTACTTC. Complete variable domain (other parts from reference TRBV28 and TRBJ2-7): DVKVTQSSRYLVKRTGEKVFLECVQDMDHENMFWYRQDPGLGLRLIYFSYDVKMKEKGDIPEGYSVSREKKERFSLILESASTNQTSMYLCASSFVGQGSYEQYFGPGTRLTVT.